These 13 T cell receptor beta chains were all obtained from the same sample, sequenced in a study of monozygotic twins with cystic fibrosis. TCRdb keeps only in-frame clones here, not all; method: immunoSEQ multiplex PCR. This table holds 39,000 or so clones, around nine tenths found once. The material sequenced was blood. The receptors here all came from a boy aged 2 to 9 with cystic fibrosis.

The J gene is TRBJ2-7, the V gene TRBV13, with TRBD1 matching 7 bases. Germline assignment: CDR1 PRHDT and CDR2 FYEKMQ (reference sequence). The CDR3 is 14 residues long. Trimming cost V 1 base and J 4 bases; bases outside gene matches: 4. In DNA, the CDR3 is TGTGCCAGCAGCTTAGTAGGCAGGGGGTACGAGCAGTACTTC. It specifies CASSLVGRGYEQYF.

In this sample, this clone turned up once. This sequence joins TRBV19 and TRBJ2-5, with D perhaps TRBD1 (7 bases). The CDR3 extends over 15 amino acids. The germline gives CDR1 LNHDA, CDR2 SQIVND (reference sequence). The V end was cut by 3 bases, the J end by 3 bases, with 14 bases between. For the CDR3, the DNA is TGTGCCAGTAGTATTTGGGCCAGGGGGGAAGAGACCCAGTACTTC. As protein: CASSIWARGEETQYF.

CDR3 bases: TGTGCCAGCAGTGAAGCTTGGAACACTGAAGCTTTCTTT. Translation gives CASSEAWNTEAFF. This sequence joins TRBV2 and TRBJ1-1, with D unresolved. The CDR3 covers 13 residues. With 0 bases removed from V and 1 base from J, the gap between germline ends came to 3 bases. Germline V gene lookup returns CDR1 SNHLY and CDR2 FYNNEI.

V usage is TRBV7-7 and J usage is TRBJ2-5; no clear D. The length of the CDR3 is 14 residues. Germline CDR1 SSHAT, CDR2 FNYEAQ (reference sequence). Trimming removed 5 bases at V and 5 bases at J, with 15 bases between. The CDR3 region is CASSNRAQGETQYF. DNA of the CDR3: TGTGCCAGCAGCAACCGGGCACAAGGGGAGACCCAGTACTTC.

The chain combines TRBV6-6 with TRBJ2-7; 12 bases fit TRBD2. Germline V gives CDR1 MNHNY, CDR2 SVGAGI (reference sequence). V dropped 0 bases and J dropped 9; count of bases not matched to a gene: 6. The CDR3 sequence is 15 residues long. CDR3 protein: CASSYSSSGGAGQYF. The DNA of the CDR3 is TGTGCCAGCAGTTACTCTTCTAGCGGGGGGGCCGGGCAGTACTTC.

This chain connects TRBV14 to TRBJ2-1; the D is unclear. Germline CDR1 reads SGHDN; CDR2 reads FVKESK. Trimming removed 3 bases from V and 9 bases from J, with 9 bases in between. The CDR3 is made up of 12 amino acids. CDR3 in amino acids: CASSHLEREQFF. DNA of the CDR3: TGTGCCAGCAGCCATCTAGAGCGTGAGCAGTTCTTC.

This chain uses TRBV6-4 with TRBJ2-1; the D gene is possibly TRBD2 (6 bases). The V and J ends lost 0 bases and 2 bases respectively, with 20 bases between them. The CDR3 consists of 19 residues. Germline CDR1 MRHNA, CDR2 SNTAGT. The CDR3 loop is CASSDSNILRGGAYNEQFF. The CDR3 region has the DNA TGTGCCAGCAGTGACTCGAATATCTTGCGAGGAGGGGCCTACAATGAGCAGTTCTTC.

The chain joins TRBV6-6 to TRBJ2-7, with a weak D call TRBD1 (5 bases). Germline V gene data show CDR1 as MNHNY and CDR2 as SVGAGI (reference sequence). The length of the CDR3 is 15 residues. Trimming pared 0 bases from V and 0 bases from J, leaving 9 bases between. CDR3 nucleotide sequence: TGTGCCAGCAGTTACTCCCCCGACAGCTCCTACGAGCAGTACTTC. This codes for CASSYSPDSSYEQYF.

The CDR3 spells CASSQAEGRYNSPLHF. Written as DNA, the CDR3 is TGCGCCAGCAGCCAAGCTGAGGGGAGGTATAATTCACCCCTCCACTTT. The V and J genes are TRBV4-1 and TRBJ1-6; perhaps TRBD1 as D (5 bases). From germline, CDR1 is MGHRA and CDR2 YSYEKL. CDR3 length: 16 amino acids. V lost 1 base and J 4 bases, leaving 11 bases between the germline ends.

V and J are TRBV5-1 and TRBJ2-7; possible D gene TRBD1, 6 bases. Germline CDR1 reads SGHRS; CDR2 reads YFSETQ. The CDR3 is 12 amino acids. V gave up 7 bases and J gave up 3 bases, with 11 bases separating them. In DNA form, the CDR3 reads TGCGCCAGCGCAGGGGACCGCTACGAGCAGTACTTC. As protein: CASAGDRYEQYF.

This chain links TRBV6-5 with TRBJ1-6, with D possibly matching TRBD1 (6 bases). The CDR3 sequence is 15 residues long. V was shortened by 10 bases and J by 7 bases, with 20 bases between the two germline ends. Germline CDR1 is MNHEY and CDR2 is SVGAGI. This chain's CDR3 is CATRPTGSFNSPLHF. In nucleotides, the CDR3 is TGTGCCACCCGCCCGACAGGCTCCTTCAATTCACCCCTCCACTTT.

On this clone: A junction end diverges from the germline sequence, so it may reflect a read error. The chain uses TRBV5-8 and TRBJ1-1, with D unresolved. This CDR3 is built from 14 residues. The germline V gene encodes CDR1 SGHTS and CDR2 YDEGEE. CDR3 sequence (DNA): TGTGCCAGCAGCTTGCGGGAGTGGAACGCTGAAGCTTTCTTT. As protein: CASSLREWNAEAFF.

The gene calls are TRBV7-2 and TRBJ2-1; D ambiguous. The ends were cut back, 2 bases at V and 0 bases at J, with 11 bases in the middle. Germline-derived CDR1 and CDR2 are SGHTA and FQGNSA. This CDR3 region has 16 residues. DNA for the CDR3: TGTGCCAGCAGCTTACGAACCCCAGGCTCCTACAATGAGCAGTTCTTC. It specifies CASSLRTPGSYNEQFF. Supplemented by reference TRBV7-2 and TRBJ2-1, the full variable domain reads GAGVSQSPSNKVTEKGKDVELRCDPISGHTALYWYRQSLGQGLEFLIYFQGNSAPDKSGLPSDRFSAERTGGSVSTLTIQRTQQEDSAVYLCASSLRTPGSYNEQFFGPGTRLTVL.